This TCR beta chain was found in a study of tumor-infiltrating lymphocytes in localized non-small cell lung cancer. General study findings and limits: Different pieces of the same tissue went to different assays, confounding technical variation with intratumor heterogeneity. Tumors had more T cell infiltration than uninvolved lung, per TCRbeta sequencing and CD3 counts. TCR sequencing covered a subset of patients with enough tissue. Immunotypes IM1 and IM2 had similar TCR-derived T-cell fractions.

As to this clone: Its target is unknown.

The protocol was immunoSEQ multiplex PCR, while the TCRdb copy is restricted to in-frame clones and leaves out a portion. The table lists about 23,000 clones, just under 70% of them singletons. Sequencing was done on a sample of lung tumor tissue. This clonotype was obtained from a human donor with non-small cell lung cancer.

The CDR3 nucleotides are TGTGCCAGCTCACCATTCAGGGGCTCGGGAGGGACCTACAATGAGCAGTTCTTC. It codes for CASSPFRGSGGTYNEQFF. The chain combines TRBV18 with TRBJ2-1, with TRBD2 matching over 8 bases. J was trimmed by 2 bases and V by 2 bases; bases with no gene match: 11. This CDR3 spans 18 amino acids. The germline V gene encodes CDR1 KGHSH and CDR2 LQKENI.